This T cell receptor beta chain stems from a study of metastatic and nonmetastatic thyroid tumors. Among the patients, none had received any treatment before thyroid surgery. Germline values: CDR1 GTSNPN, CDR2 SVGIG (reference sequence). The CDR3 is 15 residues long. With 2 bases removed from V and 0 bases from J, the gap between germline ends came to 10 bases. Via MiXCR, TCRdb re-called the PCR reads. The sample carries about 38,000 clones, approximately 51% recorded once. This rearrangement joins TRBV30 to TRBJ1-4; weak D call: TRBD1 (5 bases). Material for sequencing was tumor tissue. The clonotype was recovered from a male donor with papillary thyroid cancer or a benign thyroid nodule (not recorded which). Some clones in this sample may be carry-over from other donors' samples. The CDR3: CAWSLGQATNEKLFF. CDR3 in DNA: TGTGCCTGGAGTCTTGGACAAGCAACTAATGAAAAACTGTTTTTT.